The next 17 T cell receptor beta chains were all read from a single sample in a study of T-cell memory formation after mild COVID-19 (dated by TCRdb to the early 2020s). The method was 5' RACE. The sequencer was an Illumina NovaSeq 6000. TCRdb itself trimmed the public reads at Q25 with fastp, ran MiXCR and retained productive beta chains. Rows with a matching CDR3 protein are joined into one entry that keeps the most common DNA and genes. In all, the sample holds roughly 350,000 distinct CDR3 sequences, and around 27% of those were seen once. The ten largest clones take up roughly 14% of the sample. The specimen sequenced was PBMCs or a T cell subset sorted from them (not recorded which). These receptors all come from an adult woman who had mild COVID-19 (a few samples of this study predate the infection). The sample titles of this study are shuffled in the database, so cell type and time point are left out; the donor was told from shared clones.

This clonotype was seen a handful of times. The rearrangement uses TRBV6-5 and TRBJ2-2, with TRBD2 identical over 7 bases. The CDR3 has 14 amino acids. V gave up 6 bases and J gave up 1 base; unmatched junction bases: 2. The germline V gene encodes CDR1 MNHEY and CDR2 SVGAGI. The CDR3 DNA is TGTGCCAGCAGGCGGGGGAGGAACACCGGGGAGCTGTTTTTT. Amino acids: CASRRGRNTGELFF.

The chain recombines TRBV12-5 with TRBJ2-7; TRBD1 aligns across 8 bases. The CDR3 runs 11 residues. Germline V gives CDR1 LGHNT, CDR2 FRNRAP. V was pared by 5 bases and J by 11 bases, with 5 bases of the junction left unmatched. In DNA form, the CDR3 reads TGTGCTAGTGGTACGACAGGGGAGAAGTACTTC. It translates to CASGTTGEKYF.

The chain combines TRBV24-1 with TRBJ2-3; TRBD2 agrees at 7 bases. The V gene end was trimmed by 5 bases and the J gene end by 0 bases; junction bases not matched to a gene: 10. Per germline, CDR1 KGHDR and CDR2 SFDVKD. This CDR3 contains 17 residues. Here the CDR3 reads CATSGLGGSPSTDTQYF. The CDR3 DNA follows: TGTGCCACCAGTGGCTTGGGCGGGAGCCCAAGCACAGATACGCAGTATTTT.

The chain carries TRBV7-2 and TRBJ2-2, with 12 bases lining up with TRBD2. Unmatched junction bases numbered 10, after V lost 3 bases and J lost 5 bases. CDR3 length equals 18 residues. Germline V gene data show CDR1 as SGHTA and CDR2 as FQGNSA. This CDR3 is CASSFVIPGTSGTGELFF. The DNA of the CDR3 is TGTGCCAGCAGCTTCGTGATCCCCGGGACTAGCGGGACCGGGGAGCTGTTTTTT. The full variable domain, its missing parts supplied by reference TRBV7-2 and TRBJ2-2, is GAGVSQSPSNKVTEKGKDVELRCDPISGHTALYWYRQSLGQGLEFLIYFQGNSAPDKSGLPSDRFSAERTGGSVSTLTIQRTQQEDSAVYLCASSFVIPGTSGTGELFFGEGSRLTVL.

The rearrangement links TRBV7-9 to TRBJ1-2; 9 positions match TRBD1. Germline CDR1 reads SEHNR; CDR2 reads FQNEAQ (reference sequence). V was clipped by 5 bases and J by 4 bases; unmatched bases: 8. There are 15 residues in the CDR3. The CDR3: CASSGTGFIPYGYTF. The CDR3 region has the DNA TGTGCCAGCAGCGGGACAGGGTTTATCCCCTATGGCTACACCTTC. Full variable domain (rest looked up from reference TRBV7-9 and TRBJ1-2): DTGVSQNPRHKITKRGQNVTFRCDPISEHNRLYWYRQTLGQGPEFLTYFQNEAQLEKSRLLSDRFSAERPKGSFSTLEIQRTEQGDSAMYLCASSGTGFIPYGYTFGSGTRLTVV.

CDR3 in amino acids: CASNKGGTWRGDTQYF. CDR3 in DNA: TGCGCCAGCAACAAAGGGGGGACCTGGCGTGGAGATACGCAGTATTTT. This chain links TRBV5-1 with TRBJ2-3, with D perhaps matching TRBD1 or TRBD2 (6 bases each). The germline V and J ends were trimmed by 6 bases and 5 bases, with 22 bases remaining between them. CDR1 SGHRS and CDR2 YFSETQ come from the germline V gene. This CDR3 is built from 16 residues.

This clonotype was found many times. This chain connects TRBV7-8 to TRBJ2-3; TRBD2 matches at 9 bases. CDR3 length: 14 amino acids. J was trimmed by 6 bases and V by 5 bases; bases with no gene match: 6. Germline lookup yields CDR1 SGHVS and CDR2 FQNEAQ. The CDR3 bases are TGTGCCAGCAGCCAAGCGGGGGGCCCCGATACGCAGTATTTT. This sequence encodes CASSQAGGPDTQYF.

The chain combines TRBV28 with TRBJ2-3; TRBD1 agrees at 10 bases. Germline V lookup: CDR1 MDHEN, CDR2 SYDVKM. V lost 5 bases and J lost 3; bases outside the gene matches: 5. The CDR3 spans 15 residues. CDR3 bases: TGTGCCAGCAGTCGGGACAGGGGAGAGACAGATACGCAGTATTTT. This translates into CASSRDRGETDTQYF.

The chain recombines TRBV20-1 with TRBJ2-2; D is perhaps TRBD1 or TRBD2 (6 bases each). The CDR3 consists of 16 residues. Germline CDR1 DFQATT, CDR2 SNEGSKA (reference sequence). V was shortened by 4 bases and J by 6 bases, with 21 bases between the two germline ends. The CDR3 bases are TGCAGTGCTACCTGGAGTGGTAGGGGGGATGCCGGGGAGCTGTTTTTT. The encoded protein is CSATWSGRGDAGELFF.

This clonotype was seen ten or more times. The V gene is TRBV25-1, the J gene TRBJ2-7; a possible D gene is TRBD1 (6 bases). The CDR3 has 12 amino acids. Trimming stripped 4 bases from V and 7 bases from J, with 11 bases between. CDR1 and CDR2 (germline): MGHDK, SYGVNS. This CDR3 is CASSGRTGEQYF. The CDR3 bases are TGTGCCAGCAGTGGCCGAACAGGGGAGCAGTACTTC.

The chain has TRBV28 and TRBJ1-4, with D uncertain. V lost 5 bases, J lost 4 bases, and 8 bases lay in between. The CDR3 spans 13 residues. Germline V gene data show CDR1 as MDHEN and CDR2 as SYDVKM. CDR3 residues: CASSADYNEKLFF. DNA of the CDR3: TGTGCCAGCAGTGCCGACTATAATGAAAAACTGTTTTTT.

This clonotype was found a few times. The V gene is TRBV12-3 or TRBV12-4, the J gene TRBJ2-1; D unresolved. The CDR3 is 13 amino acids. V dropped 0 bases and J dropped 6 bases, with 6 bases sitting between them. The CDR3 nucleotides read TGTGCCAGCAGTTTAGCGAGGATCAATGAGCAGTTCTTC. Protein product: CASSLARINEQFF.

The chain couples TRBV28 to TRBJ1-1; D remains unclear. The CDR3 is made up of 14 amino acids. Trimming removed 5 bases at V and 9 bases at J, with 19 bases between. Looked up from germline, CDR1 is MDHEN and CDR2 is SYDVKM. CDR3 residues: CASSISMAPQQAFF. The CDR3 DNA reads as TGTGCCAGCAGTATATCGATGGCACCTCAACAAGCTTTCTTT.

The chain links TRBV4-1 to TRBJ2-5; D gene unclear. CDR1 is MGHRA and CDR2 is YSYEKL in the germline V gene. Trimming left V 0 bases short and J 1 base short, with 12 bases between. The CDR3 has 16 amino acids. DNA for the CDR3: TGCGCCAGCAGCCAAGAAGTGGTGGGAATCCAAGAGACCCAGTACTTC. It is translated as CASSQEVVGIQETQYF.

The rearrangement links TRBV12-3 or TRBV12-4 to TRBJ1-5, with D unresolved. This CDR3 region has 12 residues. The ends were cut back, 8 bases at V and 6 bases at J, with 11 bases in the middle. The CDR3 spells CASLVGSQPQHF. The CDR3 nucleotides are TGTGCCAGCCTGGTTGGGAGTCAGCCCCAGCATTTT.

This clonotype was detected a few times. The V and J genes are TRBV27 and TRBJ2-3; 8 nucleotides agree with TRBD1. V shed 5 bases and J 4 bases; nucleotides not matched to a gene: 8. CDR1 and CDR2 (germline): MNHEY, SMNVEV (reference sequence). The CDR3 length is 15 residues. CDR3 residues: CASSPGQGWADTQYF. The CDR3, as DNA: TGTGCCAGCAGTCCCGGACAGGGTTGGGCAGATACGCAGTATTTT.

This clonotype was seen many times. The V gene is TRBV12-3 or TRBV12-4, the J gene TRBJ2-7; 8 bases align to TRBD1. The CDR3 loop spans 14 amino acids. Losses at the gene ends were 4 bases for V and 0 bases for J; bases not matched to a gene: 2. For the CDR3, the DNA is TGTGCCAGCAGTTCCCAGGGGGCCTCCTACGAGCAGTACTTC. This encodes CASSSQGASYEQYF.